The next 25 T cell receptor beta chains were all read from a single sample in a study of sequential checkpoint blockade in melanoma. Method: immunoSEQ multiplex PCR; TCRdb's copy keeps in-frame clones and lacks some. The sample records about 5,700 clones, around 23% being singletons. Treatment reported: randomized to nivolumab then ipilimumab (arm A) or the reverse (arm B). The sample in question was tumor tissue (inferred from file names), obtained from a patient given nivolumab and ipilimumab in sequence. These receptors were taken from a human donor with melanoma.

The rearrangement uses TRBV30 and TRBJ1-3, with TRBD1 matching 7 bases. Germline loops: CDR1 GTSNPN, CDR2 SVGIG (reference sequence). There are 15 residues in the CDR3. Germline trimming cut 2 bases from V and 0 bases from J; bases unmatched to any gene: 4. The CDR3 nucleotides read TGTGCCTGGAGTAGGGACAGTGGCTCTGGAAACACCATATATTTT. Its translation: CAWSRDSGSGNTIYF.

In its sample, this clone was seen a few times. The chain couples TRBV30 to TRBJ1-1, with D perhaps TRBD1 (5 bases). CDR3 length equals 12 residues. Germline V gene data show CDR1 as GTSNPN and CDR2 as SVGIG (reference sequence). V shed 4 bases and J shed 10 bases, with 16 bases lying between them. CDR3 DNA sequence: TGTGCCTGGACCCTCACCCATGGGGGAGCTTTCTTT. This codes for CAWTLTHGGAFF. Complete variable domain (other parts from reference TRBV30 and TRBJ1-1): SQTIHQWPATLVQPVGSPLSLECTVEGTSNPNLYWYRQAAGRGLQLLFYSVGIGQISSEVPQNLSASRPQDRQFILSSKKLLLSDSGFYLCAWTLTHGGAFFGQGTRLTVV.

Ten or more counts support this clone. The chain recombines TRBV6-1 with TRBJ2-4; no reliable D call. The CDR3 totals 16 residues. Per the germline V gene, CDR1 is MNHNS and CDR2 is SASEGT. V dropped 0 bases and J dropped 0 bases, with 9 bases sitting between them. The CDR3 protein is CASSEAPEIAKNIQYF. The CDR3 DNA reads TGTGCCAGCAGTGAAGCGCCGGAAATAGCCAAAAACATTCAGTACTTC.

The V call is TRBV7-2, the J call TRBJ2-6; the D is unclear. The CDR3 contains 13 residues. The germline gives CDR1 SGHTA, CDR2 FQGNSA. V was trimmed by 6 bases and J by 2 bases, leaving 5 bases between them. CDR3 loop: CASREAGANVLTF. CDR3 DNA: TGTGCCAGCAGAGAAGCTGGGGCCAACGTCCTGACTTTC.

This clone has a handful of counts. This rearrangement joins TRBV9 to TRBJ2-5; D ambiguous. Per the germline V gene, CDR1 is SGDLS and CDR2 is YYNGEE. V was shortened by 5 bases and J by 4 bases, with 12 bases between the two germline ends. The CDR3 totals 13 residues. Here the CDR3 DNA reads TGTGCCAGCAGTGCCCAGACCTTAGAGACCCAGTACTTC. Translation gives CASSAQTLETQYF.

The chain recombines TRBV19 with TRBJ1-5, with D possibly being TRBD1 (6 bases). The CDR3 length is 16 residues. Germline V lookup: CDR1 LNHDA, CDR2 SQIVND (reference sequence). V gave up 5 bases and J gave up 0 bases, with 14 bases separating them. CDR3 loop: CASSPLPGASNQPQHF. CDR3 in DNA: TGTGCCAGTAGTCCCTTGCCAGGGGCTAGCAATCAGCCCCAGCATTTT.

V is TRBV6-8 and J is TRBJ1-5, with D perhaps matching TRBD1 (6 bases). CDR1 and CDR2 from the germline V gene are MNHGY and SAAAGT. Trimming shortened V by 4 bases and J by 0 bases, and 10 bases separated the two germline ends. CDR3 length: 15 amino acids. CDR3 protein: CASSSYRDSNQPQHF. The CDR3 bases are TGTGCCAGCAGTTCTTACAGGGATAGCAATCAGCCCCAGCATTTT.

V usage is TRBV9 and J usage is TRBJ2-5; TRBD2 matches at 9 bases. The CDR3 consists of 15 residues. The V gene end was trimmed by 5 bases and the J gene end by 2 bases; junction bases not matched to a gene: 7. Looked up from germline, CDR1 is SGDLS and CDR2 is YYNGEE. The CDR3 sequence: CASSRLADGQETQYF. The CDR3 DNA sequence: TGTGCCAGCAGTCGACTAGCGGACGGGCAAGAGACCCAGTACTTC.

The sample holds a few counts of this clone. This chain uses TRBV15 with TRBJ1-1, with D possibly matching TRBD1 (5 bases). CDR1 is LNHNV, CDR2 YYDKDF, per germline (reference sequence). V shed 3 bases and J shed 5 bases, with 16 bases lying between them. The CDR3 loop spans 15 amino acids. The CDR3 DNA reads TGTGCCACCAGCAGGACAGTGGAAGTGAGGACTGAAGCTTTCTTT. The encoded protein is CATSRTVEVRTEAFF.

The gene calls are TRBV19 and TRBJ2-1; TRBD1 might be the D (6 bases). V lost 6 bases and J 1 base, leaving 13 bases between the germline ends. Germline CDR1 is LNHDA and CDR2 is SQIVND (reference sequence). CDR3 size: 15 residues. The CDR3 loop is CASRTTGISYNEQFF. The CDR3 DNA reads as TGTGCCAGTAGGACGACAGGTATTTCCTACAATGAGCAGTTCTTC.

By share of the sample, this clone is medium-sized. The CDR3 here is CASSPGTDDSYEQYF. The CDR3 DNA reads as TGTGCCAGCAGCCCTGGGACAGATGACTCCTACGAGCAGTACTTC. The V gene is TRBV11-3, the J gene TRBJ2-7; TRBD1 matches 7 bases. This CDR3 contains 15 residues. Losses at the gene ends were 5 bases for V and 0 bases for J; bases not matched to a gene: 7. CDR1 and CDR2 from the germline V gene are SGHNT and YENEEA.

The V gene is TRBV28, the J gene TRBJ2-1, with no clear D. Deletions cut 6 bases from V and 7 bases from J, with 13 bases between. The CDR3 length is 13 residues. The V gene's germline CDR1 is MDHEN and CDR2 SYDVKM. Here the CDR3 reads CASRRIVSNEQFF. The CDR3 DNA reads TGTGCCAGCAGGAGAATAGTTTCTAATGAGCAGTTCTTC.

This clone was counted a few times. This chain joins TRBV19 and TRBJ1-5; D is possibly TRBD1 (5 bases). The CDR3 runs to 14 residues. CDR1 and CDR2 from the germline V gene are LNHDA and SQIVND (reference sequence). With 4 bases removed from V and 6 bases from J, the gap between germline ends came to 13 bases. CDR3 amino acids: CASSSSGLGQPQHF. The CDR3 nucleotides read TGTGCCAGTAGTAGTTCAGGGTTGGGTCAGCCCCAGCATTTT.

V gene TRBV5-1 combines with J gene TRBJ2-3; the match to TRBD2 covers 10 bases. The CDR3 is 14 residues long. V gave up 5 bases and J gave up 2 bases; unmatched junction bases: 2. CDR1 SGHRS and CDR2 YFSETQ come from the germline V gene. CDR3 nucleotides: TGCGCCAGCAGTAGCGGGGGGTACACAGATACGCAGTATTTT. Its translation: CASSSGGYTDTQYF. The full variable domain, with the rest looked up from reference TRBV5-1 and TRBJ2-3, is KAGVTQTPRYLIKTRGQQVTLSCSPISGHRSVSWYQQTPGQGLQFLFEYFSETQRNKGNFPGRFSGRQFSNSRSEMNVSTLELGDSALYLCASSSGGYTDTQYFGPGTRLTVL.

This clone has at least ten counts. The genes are TRBV7-6 and TRBJ2-1; weak D call: TRBD1 (5 bases). There are 18 residues in the CDR3. In germline, CDR1 is SGHVS, CDR2 FNYEAQ. V was pared by 5 bases and J by 1 base, with 21 bases between. Here the CDR3 reads CASSKTRPPTASYNEQFF. CDR3 bases: TGTGCCAGCAGCAAAACGCGCCCACCGACAGCGTCCTACAATGAGCAGTTCTTC.

This chain joins TRBV19 and TRBJ2-5; D is possibly TRBD1 (6 bases). V was trimmed by 4 bases and J by 5 bases, leaving 17 bases between them. There are 15 residues in the CDR3. Per germline, CDR1 LNHDA and CDR2 SQIVND (reference sequence). This CDR3 is CASSTGTRYGETQYF. CDR3 DNA sequence: TGTGCCAGTAGTACCGGGACACGGTACGGGGAGACCCAGTACTTC. Combining the CDR3 with reference TRBV19 and TRBJ2-5 gives the whole variable domain DGGITQSPKYLFRKEGQNVTLSCEQNLNHDAMYWYRQDPGQGLRLIYYSQIVNDFQKGDIAEGYSVSREKKESFPLTVTSAQKNPTAFYLCASSTGTRYGETQYFGPGTRLLVL.

This clone was counted many times. J is TRBJ1-1 and V is TRBV9; D call uncertain. Trimming cost V 0 bases and J 0 bases, with 3 bases left between them. This CDR3 is built from 13 residues. The germline V gene encodes CDR1 SGDLS and CDR2 YYNGEE. The CDR3 coding sequence is TGTGCCAGCAGCGTAGGGATGAACACTGAAGCTTTCTTT. Encoded protein: CASSVGMNTEAFF.

The sample holds many counts of this clone. The chain links TRBV4-1 to TRBJ2-2, with D maybe TRBD2 (5 bases). V lost 0 bases, J lost 9 bases, and 11 bases lay in between. This CDR3 has 14 residues. Germline CDR1 and CDR2: MGHRA and YSYEKL. The CDR3: CASSQEDFDRELFF. The CDR3, as DNA: TGCGCCAGCAGCCAAGAGGACTTCGACAGGGAGCTGTTTTTT.

The V and J genes are TRBV5-1 and TRBJ2-7, with 9 bases fitting TRBD1. This CDR3 region has 14 residues. Per germline, CDR1 SGHRS and CDR2 YFSETQ. Losses at the gene ends were 2 bases for V and 2 bases for J; bases not matched to a gene: 2. CDR3 in DNA: TGCGCCAGCAGCTTAAACAGGGGGCCCTACGAGCAGTACTTC. Translation gives CASSLNRGPYEQYF.

This clone was found a few times. The rearrangement uses TRBV5-1 and TRBJ2-3; D remains unclear. The ends were cut back, 5 bases at V and 0 bases at J, with 16 bases in the middle. The length of the CDR3 is 16 residues. Germline V gene lookup returns CDR1 SGHRS and CDR2 YFSETQ. DNA of the CDR3: TGCGCCAGCAGATCTTCACAAATTATAAGCACAGATACGCAGTATTTT. Encoded protein: CASRSSQIISTDTQYF.

This clone was observed a few times. This chain connects TRBV6-8 to TRBJ2-1; 9 nucleotides align to TRBD1. This CDR3 region has 12 residues. V dropped 8 bases and J dropped 6; count of bases not matched to a gene: 2. CDR1 is MNHGY, CDR2 SAAAGT, per germline. The CDR3 sequence is CASGQGINEQFF. CDR3 coding DNA: TGTGCCAGCGGACAGGGGATCAATGAGCAGTTCTTC.

CDR3 region: CASSRPRQGKNTGELFF. The CDR3 DNA sequence: TGTGCCAGCAGTCGACCCCGGCAGGGGAAGAACACCGGGGAGCTGTTTTTT. The gene calls are TRBV6-8 and TRBJ2-2; TRBD1 might be the D (6 bases). This CDR3 is built from 17 residues. Germline CDR1 is MNHGY and CDR2 is SAAAGT. Between the trimmed V and J ends, which lost 5 bases and 1 base, there was a span of 17 bases.

The chain carries TRBV11-3 and TRBJ1-4, with a weak D call TRBD1 (6 bases). Trimming stripped 1 base from V and 8 bases from J, with 14 bases between. Germline CDR1 reads SGHNT; CDR2 reads YENEEA. The CDR3 covers 15 residues. The DNA for the CDR3 is TGTGCCAGCAGCTTAGGACCGGGGGCGCAGGAAAAACTGTTTTTT. Amino acid sequence: CASSLGPGAQEKLFF.

In this sample, this clone turned up a few times. The chain carries TRBV28 and TRBJ2-4, with a tentative D call TRBD2 (6 bases). Trimming removed 3 bases from V and 0 bases from J, with 9 bases in between. The CDR3 sequence is 15 residues long. From germline, CDR1 is MDHEN and CDR2 SYDVKM. CDR3 residues: CASSFERVAKNIQYF. The CDR3 bases are TGTGCCAGCAGTTTTGAGCGGGTAGCCAAAAACATTCAGTACTTC.

This clone was counted many times. The CDR3 nucleotides read TGTGCCAGCAGCGTAAAGCTGAACACTGAAGCTTTCTTT. It specifies CASSVKLNTEAFF. This chain links TRBV9 with TRBJ1-1; D uncertain. V was trimmed by 1 base and J by 0 bases, leaving 4 bases between them. Germline CDR1 and CDR2: SGDLS and YYNGEE. The CDR3 extends over 13 amino acids.